Below, 4 T cell receptor beta chains from the same sample are listed, as sequenced in a study of pediatric ulcerative colitis. Sequencing was performed with immunoSEQ multiplex PCR; in TCRdb, only in-frame clones are kept and a portion is missing. The sample yields 64,000 or so clones, about three quarters seen once. Sequenced input: blood. These receptors were obtained from a boy aged 10-17 years with moderate ulcerative colitis.

CDR3 protein: CAWSVLLAKNIQYF. CDR3 nucleotides: TGTGCCTGGAGTGTCCTTCTAGCCAAAAACATTCAGTACTTC. V and J are TRBV30 and TRBJ2-4; no clear D. This CDR3 comprises 14 residues. The V end was cut by 0 bases, the J end by 0 bases, with 6 bases between. Germline loops: CDR1 GTSNPN, CDR2 SVGIG (reference sequence).

This clone was seen a few times. The chain is built from TRBV9 and TRBJ1-1; D might be TRBD1 (6 bases). Germline V gene sequence: CDR1 SGDLS, CDR2 YYNGEE. The CDR3 consists of 15 residues. The ends were cut back, 3 bases at V and 2 bases at J, with 14 bases in the middle. DNA for the CDR3: TGTGCCAGCAGCGCGCTACAGGGCCTCAACACTGAAGCTTTCTTT. Translation: CASSALQGLNTEAFF.

V gene TRBV30 combines with J gene TRBJ2-3; TRBD1 matches at 7 bases. The CDR3 is 13 residues long. J gave up 1 base and V 5 bases, and 3 bases lay outside the gene matches. Germline loops: CDR1 GTSNPN, CDR2 SVGIG (reference sequence). CDR3 region: CAWGDSRTDTQYF. CDR3 coding DNA: TGTGCCTGGGGGGACAGTCGCACAGATACGCAGTATTTT.

J is TRBJ2-7 and V is TRBV5-1; 10 bases map to TRBD2. Germline CDR1 SGHRS, CDR2 YFSETQ. V lost 4 bases and J lost 3; bases outside the gene matches: 13. The CDR3 contains 17 residues. In DNA form, the CDR3 reads TGCGCCAGCAGCCCCCAAAGGAGCGGGAGGGCCGTCTACGAGCAGTACTTC. This gives the protein CASSPQRSGRAVYEQYF. The variable domain in full, with the rest retrieved from reference TRBV5-1 and TRBJ2-7, is KAGVTQTPRYLIKTRGQQVTLSCSPISGHRSVSWYQQTPGQGLQFLFEYFSETQRNKGNFPGRFSGRQFSNSRSEMNVSTLELGDSALYLCASSPQRSGRAVYEQYFGPGTRLTVT.